Listed here are 17 T cell receptor beta chains from one sample, sequenced in a study of T cell responses to AZD1222 COVID-19 vaccine. Libraries were prepared by immunoSEQ multiplex PCR; TCRdb keeps only in-frame clonotypes and omits some of them. The sample records about 92,000 clones, 86% being singletons. Sequences were derived from peripheral blood, sampled on day 0 of AZD1222 vaccination. The receptors come from an adult in good health.

This clone occurred a few times. V gene TRBV15 combines with J gene TRBJ2-5; tentative D call: TRBD2 (6 bases). Trimming cost V 3 bases and J 2 bases, with 13 bases left between them. The CDR3 extends over 15 amino acids. CDR1 is LNHNV and CDR2 is YYDKDF in the germline V gene (reference sequence). CDR3 in DNA: TGTGCCACCAGCAGCCTGCCCGGGACTCAAGAGACCCAGTACTTC. This gives the protein CATSSLPGTQETQYF.

V usage is TRBV28 and J usage is TRBJ2-7; D remains ambiguous. CDR3 length: 11 amino acids. Trimming took off 3 bases at V and 7 bases at J, with 7 bases between the two ends. The germline V gene has CDR1 MDHEN and CDR2 SYDVKM. The CDR3: CASSFAWEQYF. In nucleotides, the CDR3 is TGTGCCAGCAGTTTCGCGTGGGAGCAGTACTTC.

A few counts support this clone. V is TRBV4-2 and J is TRBJ1-5; tentative D call: TRBD1 (5 bases). Germline loops: CDR1 LGHNA, CDR2 YNFKEQ. This CDR3 is 15 amino acids long. V was shortened by 0 bases and J by 4 bases, with 10 bases between the two germline ends. The CDR3 loop reads CASSQDWGGNQPQHF. CDR3 nucleotides: TGTGCCAGCAGCCAAGATTGGGGGGGGAATCAGCCCCAGCATTTT.

This chain joins TRBV11-3 and TRBJ2-2; D unresolved. Trimming removed 4 bases from V and 0 bases from J, with 0 bases in between. The CDR3 runs to 12 residues. Germline lookup yields CDR1 SGHNT and CDR2 YENEEA. In nucleotides, the CDR3 is TGTGCCAGCAGCTCGAACACCGGGGAGCTGTTTTTT. Its protein is CASSSNTGELFF.

The rearrangement links TRBV12-3 or TRBV12-4 to TRBJ1-3, with 9 bases matching TRBD1. Trimming at V came to 5 bases and at J to 7 bases, leaving 3 bases not matched to a gene. The CDR3 is 13 residues long. CDR3 residues: CASSLGTGNTIYF. CDR3 bases: TGTGCCAGCAGTCTCGGGACAGGGAACACCATATATTTT.

The chain has TRBV5-4 and TRBJ1-2; the D is unclear. CDR3 length: 14 amino acids. Trimming removed 2 bases at V and 4 bases at J, with 12 bases between. Germline CDR1 and CDR2: SGHNT and YYREEE (reference sequence). CDR3: CASSFQEGVYGYTF. The CDR3 nucleotides read TGTGCCAGCAGCTTTCAGGAGGGCGTCTATGGCTACACCTTC.

This chain connects TRBV6-5 to TRBJ1-3; unclear D gene. Germline CDR1 reads MNHEY; CDR2 reads SVGAGI. The CDR3 extends over 13 amino acids. Trimming took off 4 bases at V and 3 bases at J, with 7 bases between the two ends. The CDR3 DNA sequence: TGTGCCAGCAGTTTGGCGCGTGGAAACACCATATATTTT. Translation gives CASSLARGNTIYF.

V usage is TRBV11-2 and J usage is TRBJ2-7; no clear D gene. CDR3 size: 13 residues. Trimming took off 6 bases at V and 4 bases at J, with 13 bases between the two ends. Germline V gene sequence: CDR1 SGHAT, CDR2 FQNNGV. CDR3 in DNA: TGTGCCAGCAGGTTTTCCCTCCCTTACGAGCAGTACTTC. Translated, it gives CASRFSLPYEQYF.

The chain recombines TRBV5-6 with TRBJ2-7; D ambiguous. V lost 4 bases, J lost 4 bases, and 6 bases lay in between. The germline CDR1 and CDR2 sequences are SGHDT and YYEEEE. This CDR3 comprises 11 residues. CDR3 coding DNA: TGTGCCAGCAGCCGAGGATACGAGCAGTACTTC. As protein: CASSRGYEQYF.

CDR3 nucleotides: TGTGCCAGCTCACCATCCGCTAATGGTAAGGACACTGAAGCTTTCTTT. It encodes CASSPSANGKDTEAFF. The chain couples TRBV18 to TRBJ1-1; no reliable D call. Germline values: CDR1 KGHSH, CDR2 LQKENI. The CDR3 totals 16 residues. Trimming pared 2 bases from V and 3 bases from J, leaving 16 bases between.

The chain employs TRBV12-5 and TRBJ2-5; possibly TRBD1 for D (6 bases). Germline assignment: CDR1 LGHNT and CDR2 FRNRAP. The CDR3 has 14 amino acids. V dropped 6 bases and J dropped 7 bases, with 18 bases sitting between them. The chain's CDR3 is CASGMDSHSGTQYF. The CDR3 DNA is TGTGCTAGTGGGATGGACAGCCACAGCGGGACCCAGTACTTC.

CDR3 loop: CASSLAWGRNEKLFF. The DNA of the CDR3 is TGTGCCAGCAGCTTAGCGTGGGGACGTAATGAAAAACTGTTTTTT. The rearrangement links TRBV7-9 to TRBJ1-4; D is possibly TRBD1 (5 bases). The CDR3 has 15 amino acids. Between the trimmed V and J ends, which lost 0 bases and 4 bases, there was a span of 9 bases. The germline gives CDR1 SEHNR, CDR2 FQNEAQ (reference sequence).

This chain joins TRBV6-2 or TRBV6-3 and TRBJ2-1; no clear D gene. CDR1 MNHEY and CDR2 SVGEGT come from the germline V gene. The CDR3 sequence is 11 residues long. Trimming took 5 bases from V and 6 from J, leaving 5 bases between them. The CDR3 spells CASSGINEQFF. The CDR3 DNA reads as TGTGCCAGCAGTGGCATCAATGAGCAGTTCTTC.

The chain uses TRBV4-1 and TRBJ1-2; 11 bases are a match to TRBD1. The CDR3 has 18 residues. The ends lost 1 base at V and 2 bases at J; junction bases unmatched: 9. The germline gives CDR1 MGHRA, CDR2 YSYEKL. The CDR3 loop reads CASSQGYSRDRGNYGYTF. The DNA of the CDR3 is TGCGCCAGCAGCCAAGGCTATTCCCGGGACAGGGGGAACTATGGCTACACCTTC.

The gene calls are TRBV2 and TRBJ2-7; D perhaps matches TRBD2 (5 bases). V lost 1 base and J 3 bases, leaving 7 bases between the germline ends. CDR3 length: 13 amino acids. Germline values: CDR1 SNHLY, CDR2 FYNNEI. CDR3 DNA: TGTGCCAGCAGTGAAGACGGGGTCTACGAGCAGTACTTC. It yields the protein CASSEDGVYEQYF.

This clone appeared once. The chain combines TRBV11-2 with TRBJ1-2; D uncertain. Trimming took 1 base from V and 4 from J, leaving 13 bases between them. The CDR3 spans 15 residues. Germline CDR1 and CDR2: SGHAT and FQNNGV. The CDR3 here is CASSLGFASLYGYTF. CDR3 nucleotides: TGTGCCAGCAGCTTAGGATTTGCTTCCCTCTATGGCTACACCTTC.

CDR3 amino acids: CASSLGQGMTNYGYTF. The DNA of the CDR3 is TGTGCCAGCAGCTTAGGGCAGGGGATGACTAACTATGGCTACACCTTC. The gene calls are TRBV7-2 and TRBJ1-2; tentative D call: TRBD1 (6 bases). The CDR3 is 16 amino acids. CDR1 SGHTA and CDR2 FQGNSA come from the germline V gene. The V gene lost 1 base and the J gene lost 0 bases, with 12 bases spanning the gap. The full variable domain, with the rest looked up from reference TRBV7-2 and TRBJ1-2, is GAGVSQSPSNKVTEKGKDVELRCDPISGHTALYWYRQSLGQGLEFLIYFQGNSAPDKSGLPSDRFSAERTGGSVSTLTIQRTQQEDSAVYLCASSLGQGMTNYGYTFGSGTRLTVV.